Shown below are 2 T cell receptor beta chains from a single sample sequenced in a study of blood T cell repertoires in COVID-19. Only in-frame clones appear in the TCRdb table, and some are missing; sequencing was by immunoSEQ multiplex PCR. The sample yields approximately 280,000 clones, roughly 85% seen once. Sequencing used PBMCs or T cells enriched from blood (not recorded which). All receptors derive from a woman in her forties or fifties who had recovered from COVID-19.

This sequence joins TRBV7-9 and TRBJ2-2; the D gene is possibly TRBD2 (5 bases). Germline assignment: CDR1 SEHNR and CDR2 FQNEAQ (reference sequence). The CDR3 has 15 amino acids. Trimming pared 5 bases from V and 4 bases from J, leaving 14 bases between. The CDR3 spells CASSLNVGITGELFF. For the CDR3, the DNA is TGTGCCAGCAGCCTAAACGTCGGGATCACCGGGGAGCTGTTTTTT. The variable domain in full, completed from reference TRBV7-9 and TRBJ2-2, reads DTGVSQNPRHKITKRGQNVTFRCDPISEHNRLYWYRQTLGQGPEFLTYFQNEAQLEKSRLLSDRFSAERPKGSFSTLEIQRTEQGDSAMYLCASSLNVGITGELFFGEGSRLTVL.

V is TRBV28 and J is TRBJ1-5, with 9 bases fitting TRBD1. In germline, CDR1 is MDHEN, CDR2 SYDVKM. V shed 4 bases and J 3 bases; nucleotides not matched to a gene: 4. The CDR3 consists of 15 residues. CDR3 loop: CASSSGQGINQPQHF. In DNA form, the CDR3 reads TGTGCCAGCAGTTCGGGACAGGGAATCAATCAGCCCCAGCATTTT.